This TCR beta chain was recorded in a study of radiation and T cells in renal cell carcinoma. Treatment given: 15 Gy SBRT to primary tumor, nephrectomy 4 weeks later. The tumor was a clear cell renal cell carcinoma. The trim removed 1 base at V and 4 bases at J, leaving 7 bases unmatched. Germline lookup yields CDR1 MGHDK and CDR2 SYGVNS. This CDR3 spans 16 amino acids. Sequencing used immunoSEQ multiplex PCR; TCRdb keeps in-frame clones, though not all of them. The sample consists of approximately 24,000 clones, roughly half of them appearing once. The sequencing here drew on tumor tissue, taken from a patient whose treatment included radiotherapy and nephrectomy. V and J are TRBV25-1 and TRBJ2-3, with 8 bases identical to TRBD2. This TCR derives from a woman aged 45-65 years with renal cell carcinoma. The DNA for the CDR3 is TGTGCCAGCAGTGAATTGGGACTAGGGTTGGCAGATACGCAGTATTTT. Residues: CASSELGLGLADTQYF.